This is a list of T cell receptor beta chains from one sample in a study of blood T cell repertoires in COVID-19. Repertoires were generated with immunoSEQ multiplex PCR, while TCRdb's copy carries only in-frame clones and drops some. Of roughly 95,000 clones listed, more than 75% are singletons. The specimen was peripheral blood. Receptors originate from an elderly man with acute or convalescent COVID-19. Each CDR3 is given with its conserved first and last residue. Each record gives: CDR3 DNA, CDR3 protein, clone size, V gene, J gene, D gene. The D gene is left open where the match is weak. Clone size is not always given. Where it is, it says once, few, many or a class for expanded clones.

CDR3nt: TGTGCCTGGAGTGGGGGGCCCTATGGCTACACCTTC
CDR3aa: CAWSGGPYGYTF
abundance: few
v_gene: TRBV30
j_gene: TRBJ1-2
d_gene: .

CDR3nt: TGTGCCAGTACCGGACAGCCGGCCGTTTCCTCTGGAAACACCATATATTTT
CDR3aa: CASTGQPAVSSGNTIYF
abundance: .
v_gene: TRBV19
j_gene: TRBJ1-3
d_gene: .

CDR3nt: TGTGCCAGCAACCGCATGGGGGGACAAGAGACCCAGTACTTC
CDR3aa: CASNRMGGQETQYF
abundance: few
v_gene: TRBV25-1
j_gene: TRBJ2-5
d_gene: .

CDR3nt: TGTGCCAGCAGTTTTTCGACAGGGCCTCAGCCCCAGCATTTT
CDR3aa: CASSFSTGPQPQHF
abundance: .
v_gene: TRBV28
j_gene: TRBJ1-5
d_gene: TRBD1

CDR3nt: TGTGCCACCAGTGACGCCGGGACTAGTTACAATGAGCAGTTCTTC
CDR3aa: CATSDAGTSYNEQFF
abundance: .
v_gene: TRBV24-1
j_gene: TRBJ2-1
d_gene: TRBD2

CDR3nt: TGCAGCGTCGGACAGGGGGCGGATCAGCCCCAGCATTTT
CDR3aa: CSVGQGADQPQHF
abundance: .
v_gene: TRBV29-1
j_gene: TRBJ1-5
d_gene: TRBD1

CDR3nt: TGTGCCAGCATCGACAGGGATACAGATACGCAGTATTTT
CDR3aa: CASIDRDTDTQYF
abundance: .
v_gene: TRBV6-4
j_gene: TRBJ2-3
d_gene: TRBD1

CDR3nt: TGTGCCAGCAGCTTGAATAGCGGTAGCACAGATACGCAGTATTTT
CDR3aa: CASSLNSGSTDTQYF
abundance: few
v_gene: TRBV7-9
j_gene: TRBJ2-3
d_gene: .

CDR3nt: TGCGCCAGCAGCCAAGCCTCGGGGGGGGGTGGTAAAGATACGCAGTATTTT
CDR3aa: CASSQASGGGGKDTQYF
abundance: once
v_gene: TRBV4-1
j_gene: TRBJ2-3
d_gene: TRBD2

CDR3nt: TGTGCCAGCAGCCCTCGACTAGCGGGGGGGGCAGGGGAGCAGTACTTC
CDR3aa: CASSPRLAGGAGEQYF
abundance: .
v_gene: TRBV7-2
j_gene: TRBJ2-7
d_gene: TRBD2

CDR3nt: TGCGCCAGCAGCTTGGATCCGAAGAGGGAAAAACTGTTTTTT
CDR3aa: CASSLDPKREKLFF
abundance: once
v_gene: TRBV5-1
j_gene: TRBJ1-4
d_gene: .

CDR3nt: TGTGCCAGCAGCCAGACAGGACTAGCGGGAGGCACCGGGGAGCTGTTTTTT
CDR3aa: CASSQTGLAGGTGELFF
abundance: .
v_gene: TRBV14
j_gene: TRBJ2-2
d_gene: TRBD2

CDR3nt: TGTGCCAGCAGTTTTCGGGACCCAGGGGGCAATTCACCCCTCCACTTT
CDR3aa: CASSFRDPGGNSPLHF
abundance: .
v_gene: TRBV27
j_gene: TRBJ1-6
d_gene: TRBD1

CDR3nt: TGTGCCAGCAGCGTGACGGGAGATTCACCCCTCCACTTT
CDR3aa: CASSVTGDSPLHF
abundance: once
v_gene: TRBV12-3/TRBV12-4
j_gene: TRBJ1-6
d_gene: .

CDR3nt: TGTGCCAGCAGCCCAAGCGGGTTCTGGCAGTTCTTC
CDR3aa: CASSPSGFWQFF
abundance: .
v_gene: TRBV7-8
j_gene: TRBJ2-1
d_gene: .

CDR3nt: TGTGCCACCAGTGATTCGGGCAGGGGGCATCCTGAAGCTTTCTTT
CDR3aa: CATSDSGRGHPEAFF
abundance: .
v_gene: TRBV24-1
j_gene: TRBJ1-1
d_gene: TRBD1

CDR3nt: TGTGCCATCAGTGAGTCTTTTGAGGGCGATAACTATGGCTACACCTTC
CDR3aa: CAISESFEGDNYGYTF
abundance: .
v_gene: TRBV10-3
j_gene: TRBJ1-2
d_gene: .

CDR3nt: TGCGCCAGCAGCCCGGGACTAGCGGGAAGCCAAGAGACCCAGTACTTC
CDR3aa: CASSPGLAGSQETQYF
abundance: .
v_gene: TRBV5-1
j_gene: TRBJ2-5
d_gene: TRBD2

CDR3nt: TGTGCCAGCAGCCCCCGGGCAGGTTTAACTAGCGGGAGTCCTTACGAGCAGTACTTC
CDR3aa: CASSPRAGLTSGSPYEQYF
abundance: .
v_gene: TRBV7-9
j_gene: TRBJ2-7
d_gene: TRBD2

CDR3nt: TGTGCCAGCAGCAAACAGGGGGAAGAGACCCAGTACTTC
CDR3aa: CASSKQGEETQYF
abundance: .
v_gene: TRBV5-6
j_gene: TRBJ2-5
d_gene: TRBD1

CDR3nt: TGTGCCAGCAGCTTATTGCGTAACTCCTACGAGCAGTACTTC
CDR3aa: CASSLLRNSYEQYF
abundance: .
v_gene: TRBV7-2
j_gene: TRBJ2-7
d_gene: .

CDR3nt: TGTGCCAGCGAGGGCTCTGGGGCCAACGTCCTGACTTTC
CDR3aa: CASEGSGANVLTF
abundance: once
v_gene: TRBV12-3/TRBV12-4
j_gene: TRBJ2-6
d_gene: .

CDR3nt: TGTGCCAGCAGCCCCGGGACTAGCGGGTGGGAGCAGTACTTC
CDR3aa: CASSPGTSGWEQYF
abundance: .
v_gene: TRBV11-2
j_gene: TRBJ2-7
d_gene: TRBD2

CDR3nt: TGTGCCAGCATCGGGAGCACTGAAGCTTTCTTT
CDR3aa: CASIGSTEAFF
abundance: once
v_gene: TRBV6-5
j_gene: TRBJ1-1
d_gene: .

CDR3nt: TGTGCCAGCAGGCCCACCGGGCCCAGGGGTGAAGCTTTCTTT
CDR3aa: CASRPTGPRGEAFF
abundance: once
v_gene: TRBV28
j_gene: TRBJ1-1
d_gene: .

CDR3nt: TGTGCCAGCACCCCCGGCGGGGCAGGAATACAAGAGACCCAGTACTTC
CDR3aa: CASTPGGAGIQETQYF
abundance: .
v_gene: TRBV6-2/TRBV6-3
j_gene: TRBJ2-5
d_gene: .

CDR3nt: TGTGCCAGCAGCTTAGGAGGTGGTGGCCAGTACGAGCAGTACTTC
CDR3aa: CASSLGGGGQYEQYF
abundance: .
v_gene: TRBV7-2
j_gene: TRBJ2-7
d_gene: .

CDR3nt: TGCGCCAGCAGCTTGGTCTTGATTCCGACAGACAAAAACTTC
CDR3aa: CASSLVLIPTDKNF
abundance: .
v_gene: TRBV5-1
j_gene: TRBJ2-5
d_gene: .

CDR3nt: TGTGCCAGTAGAAAAGATCGGCAGGCAAATTCACCCCTCCACTTT
CDR3aa: CASRKDRQANSPLHF
abundance: .
v_gene: TRBV6-5
j_gene: TRBJ1-6
d_gene: .

CDR3nt: TGTGCCAGCAGCCCGGGGACTAGCGGGAGGGTCACAGATACGCAGTATTTT
CDR3aa: CASSPGTSGRVTDTQYF
abundance: .
v_gene: TRBV5-8
j_gene: TRBJ2-3
d_gene: TRBD2

CDR3nt: TGCGCCAGCAGCCCAACGGGACAGGGTGGCACTGAAGCTTTCTTT
CDR3aa: CASSPTGQGGTEAFF
abundance: few
v_gene: TRBV5-1
j_gene: TRBJ1-1
d_gene: TRBD1

CDR3nt: TGTGCCACCGCGCTTGCAGATACGCAGTATTTT
CDR3aa: CATALADTQYF
abundance: .
v_gene: TRBV15
j_gene: TRBJ2-3
d_gene: .